Detailed here is one TCR beta chain. Its target is unknown. The sample originates from a study of CD8 T cells in ankylosing spondylitis. Per germline, CDR1 LGHNA and CDR2 YNFKEQ. The J segment lost 0 bases and the V segment lost 0 bases, leaving 8 bases of the junction unmatched. The length of the CDR3 is 19 residues. Findings and limits, study-wide: A number of the motif variants had already been described in reactive arthritis synovial fluid and blood. Within matched ankylosing spondylitis synovial fluid, disease-linked clones were reportedly significantly enriched. The study identified a TCR beta motif of 7 or 8 highly homologous variants that appeared characteristic of ankylosing spondylitis blood.

Quantitative 5'-RACE was performed with molecular barcodes, and it yielded the TCR beta libraries. TCRdb processed the 5' RACE reads anew with MiXCR; each CDR3 protein has one entry. The repertoire holds under 120,000 distinct CDR3 sequences, with around 24% as singletons. The sequence derives from a male donor with ankylosing spondylitis. V is TRBV4-2 and J is TRBJ2-2; TRBD2 agrees at 9 bases. Sequenced input: synovial fluid, either unsorted or a sorted T cell fraction (not recorded which). The CDR3 region is CASSQDNRASGTNTGELFF. The DNA for the CDR3 is TGTGCCAGCAGCCAAGATAATCGGGCTAGCGGGACGAACACCGGGGAGCTGTTTTTT.